These T cell receptor beta chains were read from a single sample in a study of early T cells in non-severe SARS-CoV-2 infection. Via MiXCR, TCRdb re-called the 5' RACE reads, giving one row per CDR3 protein. The sample includes 37,000 or so distinct CDR3 sequences, over 5% seen only once; the top ten take 5.9%. The material sequenced was whole blood. Source of these receptors: an adult who was a healthcare worker with PCR-confirmed SARS-CoV-2 infection or an uninfected control (not recorded which). The CDR3 runs from the conserved cysteine through the conserved F or W. The D gene is left open where the match is weak. A row's size may be missing; if present it is once, few, many or a size class.

v_gene	abundance	j_gene	d_gene	CDR3aa	CDR3nt
TRBV6-5	few	TRBJ2-3	TRBD2	CASRPSGASTDTQYF	TGTGCCAGCAGACCTAGCGGGGCTAGCACAGATACGCAGTATTTT
TRBV28	many	TRBJ2-5	NA	CASSLRGADKETQYF	TGTGCCAGCAGTTTACGAGGGGCTGACAAAGAGACCCAGTACTTC
TRBV24-1	NA	TRBJ2-1	NA	CATSDDSNSYNEQFF	TGTGCCACCAGTGACGACAGCAACTCCTACAATGAGCAGTTCTTC
TRBV12-3/TRBV12-4	NA	TRBJ2-3	TRBD2	CASSPMGREGHTDTQYF	TGTGCCAGCAGCCCAATGGGGCGGGAGGGCCATACAGATACGCAGTATTTT
TRBV29-1	few	TRBJ1-4	NA	CSVSVGEKLFF	TGCAGCGTCAGCGTCGGCGAAAAACTGTTTTTT
TRBV7-3	few	TRBJ2-2	TRBD1	CASSRDRRSGELFF	TGTGCCAGCAGCCGGGACAGACGCTCCGGGGAGCTGTTTTTT
TRBV10-3	few	TRBJ2-3	TRBD2	CAISGTSGRARADTQYF	TGTGCCATCAGTGGGACTAGCGGGAGGGCCCGCGCAGATACGCAGTATTTT
TRBV13	many	TRBJ2-3	NA	CASSLAAMGGDTQYF	TGTGCCAGCAGCTTAGCCGCAATGGGGGGAGATACGCAGTATTTT
TRBV28	many	TRBJ1-2	TRBD1	CASSFGTGGFGYTF	TGTGCCAGCAGTTTTGGGACAGGGGGTTTTGGCTACACCTTC
TRBV19	NA	TRBJ1-4	NA	CASSPRRGLIEKLFF	TGTGCCAGTAGTCCCCGACGGGGGCTCATTGAAAAACTGTTTTTT
TRBV12-3/TRBV12-4	NA	TRBJ2-3	TRBD2	CASSSGRGTDTQYF	TGTGCCAGCAGTAGCGGGAGGGGCACAGATACGCAGTATTTT
TRBV4-2	NA	TRBJ2-3	NA	CASSQGAADGPDTQYF	TGTGCCAGCAGCCAAGGGGCGGCGGATGGGCCAGATACGCAGTATTTT
TRBV5-1	few	TRBJ1-6	NA	CASSYGTSYNSPLHF	TGCGCCAGCAGCTACGGGACAAGTTATAATTCACCCCTCCACTTT
TRBV10-3	few	TRBJ1-4	NA	CATLPGSTVLNEKLFF	TGTGCCACGCTCCCAGGATCGACAGTACTAAATGAAAAACTGTTTTTT
TRBV25-1	NA	TRBJ1-4	NA	CASSEYREKLFF	TGTGCCAGCAGTGAATACAGGGAAAAACTGTTTTTT
TRBV18	few	TRBJ1-1	NA	CASSPRGELTEAFF	TGTGCCAGCTCACCGCGGGGGGAGTTGACTGAAGCTTTCTTT
TRBV6-5	NA	TRBJ1-5	NA	CASSYSRNQPQHF	TGTGCCAGCAGTTACTCGAGGAATCAGCCCCAGCATTTT
TRBV5-1	many	TRBJ2-3	NA	CASSTPLDTQYF	TGCGCCAGCAGCACCCCGCTGGATACGCAGTATTTT
TRBV2	NA	TRBJ2-5	NA	CATPLGETQYF	TGTGCCACACCACTAGGAGAGACCCAGTACTTC
TRBV6-5	NA	TRBJ1-2	NA	CASSYNRFYGYTF	TGTGCCAGCAGTTACAACAGGTTCTATGGCTACACCTTC
TRBV3-1	many	TRBJ2-1	NA	CASSRQSLNNEQFF	TGTGCCAGCAGCCGACAGTCGTTGAACAATGAGCAGTTCTTC
TRBV15	NA	TRBJ2-1	TRBD2	CATSRGQLAGVDEQFF	TGTGCCACCAGCAGAGGTCAACTAGCGGGAGTGGATGAGCAGTTCTTC
TRBV20-1	few	TRBJ2-3	NA	CSASITASTDTQYF	TGCAGTGCTAGTATTACTGCTAGCACAGATACGCAGTATTTT
TRBV4-1	few	TRBJ2-4	NA	CASSQGSGLAKNIQYF	TGCGCCAGCAGCCAAGGAAGCGGGCTAGCCAAAAACATTCAGTACTTC
TRBV13	many	TRBJ2-2	NA	CASSTGKNTGELFF	TGTGCCAGCAGCACCGGGAAGAACACCGGGGAGCTGTTTTTT
TRBV6-2/TRBV6-3	few	TRBJ2-7	NA	CASSNRDNSYEQYF	TGTGCCAGCTCGAATCGGGACAACTCCTACGAGCAGTACTTC
TRBV2	many	TRBJ2-5	NA	CASSEMEGTQYF	TGTGCCAGCAGTGAGATGGAGGGGACCCAGTACTTC
TRBV10-1	many	TRBJ2-5	NA	CASSEDSPQDEETQYF	TGCGCCAGCAGTGAAGACTCACCGCAGGACGAAGAGACCCAGTACTTC
TRBV7-2	many	TRBJ2-5	NA	CASSLSSGQETQYF	TGTGCCAGCAGCTTATCGAGCGGCCAAGAGACCCAGTACTTC
TRBV6-2/TRBV6-3	NA	TRBJ2-3	NA	CASSYSSAEYTDTQYF	TGTGCCAGCAGTTACTCGAGCGCGGAATACACAGATACGCAGTATTTT
TRBV11-2	many	TRBJ2-7	NA	CASSGFIASYEQYF	TGTGCCAGCAGCGGATTCATCGCGTCTTACGAGCAGTACTTC
TRBV20-1	NA	TRBJ2-7	TRBD2	CSAPSLAAGRGEQYF	TGCAGTGCTCCTTCCCTAGCGGCGGGACGGGGAGAGCAGTACTTC
TRBV7-6	medium-sized	TRBJ1-6	TRBD1	CASSPGDRAPLHF	TGTGCCAGCAGCCCGGGGGACAGAGCACCCCTCCACTTT
TRBV12-3/TRBV12-4	many	TRBJ1-2	TRBD1	CASSPEAGQDYGYTF	TGTGCCAGCAGCCCGGAAGCTGGACAGGACTATGGCTACACCTTC
TRBV29-1	few	TRBJ2-1	TRBD1	CSVGILGQVIVNEQFF	TGCAGCGTTGGGATTCTGGGACAGGTGATTGTGAATGAGCAGTTCTTC
TRBV7-6	many	TRBJ2-2	NA	CASSRDVGTGELFF	TGTGCCAGCAGCCGGGACGTCGGTACCGGGGAGCTGTTTTTT
TRBV20-1	many	TRBJ2-7	TRBD2	CSARALAGVYEQYF	TGCAGTGCTAGAGCCCTAGCGGGAGTTTACGAGCAGTACTTC
TRBV2	few	TRBJ1-2	NA	CASSVRGDNYGYTF	TGTGCCAGCAGTGTTAGGGGCGACAACTATGGCTACACCTTC
TRBV5-4	few	TRBJ2-3	TRBD2	CASSGGTSGPNTDTQYF	TGTGCCAGCAGCGGCGGGACTAGCGGACCTAACACAGATACGCAGTATTTT
TRBV12-3/TRBV12-4	many	TRBJ2-3	NA	CASSLAGTDTQYF	TGTGCCAGCAGTTTAGCTGGGACAGATACGCAGTATTTT
TRBV12-3/TRBV12-4	few	TRBJ2-5	NA	CASSQRTETQYF	TGTGCCAGCAGTCAGCGAACGGAGACCCAGTACTTC
TRBV7-9	many	TRBJ1-3	TRBD1	CASSLTGTGSPSSGNTIYF	TGTGCCAGCAGTTTGACCGGGACAGGGTCTCCTAGCTCTGGAAACACCATATATTTT
TRBV7-9	many	TRBJ1-1	TRBD1	CASSFDRGEDTEAFF	TGTGCCAGCAGCTTCGACAGGGGAGAAGACACTGAAGCTTTCTTT
TRBV27	many	TRBJ1-4	NA	CASSLWGASEKLFF	TGTGCCAGCAGTTTGTGGGGGGCCTCCGAAAAACTGTTTTTT
TRBV28	many	TRBJ1-1	NA	CASSFQGLNTEAFF	TGTGCCAGCAGTTTCCAGGGGCTGAACACTGAAGCTTTCTTT
TRBV7-2	many	TRBJ1-2	NA	CASSWDGHYGYTF	TGTGCCAGCAGCTGGGACGGACACTATGGCTACACCTTC
TRBV7-8	few	TRBJ1-2	NA	CASSLGRGRANYGYTF	TGTGCCAGCAGCTTAGGCCGGGGCCGAGCTAACTATGGCTACACCTTC
TRBV15	many	TRBJ2-1	NA	CATSSASNEQFF	TGTGCCACCAGCAGTGCTAGCAATGAGCAGTTCTTC